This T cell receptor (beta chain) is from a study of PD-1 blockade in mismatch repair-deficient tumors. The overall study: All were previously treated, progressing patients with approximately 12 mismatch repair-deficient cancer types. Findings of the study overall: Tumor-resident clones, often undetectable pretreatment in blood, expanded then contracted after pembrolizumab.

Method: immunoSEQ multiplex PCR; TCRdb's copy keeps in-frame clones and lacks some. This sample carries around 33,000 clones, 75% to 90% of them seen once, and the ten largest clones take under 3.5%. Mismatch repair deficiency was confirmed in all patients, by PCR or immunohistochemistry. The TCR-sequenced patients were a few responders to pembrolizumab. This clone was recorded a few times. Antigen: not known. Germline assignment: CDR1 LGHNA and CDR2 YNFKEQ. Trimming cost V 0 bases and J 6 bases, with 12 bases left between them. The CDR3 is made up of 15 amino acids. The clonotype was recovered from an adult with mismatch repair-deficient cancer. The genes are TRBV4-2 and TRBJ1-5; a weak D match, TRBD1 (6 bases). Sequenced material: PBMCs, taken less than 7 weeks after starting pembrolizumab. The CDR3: CASSQDIGGTQPQHF. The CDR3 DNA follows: TGTGCCAGCAGCCAAGATATTGGGGGCACTCAGCCCCAGCATTTT.